This entry lists 16 T cell receptor beta chains sequenced from one sample in a study of CD8+ T cells in alopecia areata. Investigators isolated RNA and reverse transcribed it into cDNA to act as the sequencing template. The assay was immunoSEQ multiplex PCR, and TCRdb's table has in-frame clones only and misses some. The sample has roughly 120,000 clones, about 54% seen once; the top ten hold 30%. Treatment specified: oral pan-JAK inhibitor, 5-10 mg twice daily. The sample in question was CD8+ T cells sorted from blood, obtained at week 4, from a patient treated with tofacitinib. Every receptor here comes from a human donor with alopecia areata.

The V and J genes are TRBV5-1 and TRBJ2-7, with 8 nucleotides matching TRBD2. The V segment lost 2 bases and the J segment 5 bases; nucleotides outside the gene matches: 3. Germline V gene data show CDR1 as SGHRS and CDR2 as YFSETQ. This CDR3 is 13 amino acids long. The DNA for the CDR3 is TGCGCCAGCAGCTTTAGCGGGGCCCACGAGCAGTACTTC. Translated, it gives CASSFSGAHEQYF.

This clone occurred a few times. The chain is built from TRBV6-5 and TRBJ1-1; D is ambiguous. Trimming removed 2 bases from V and 3 bases from J, with 10 bases in between. The CDR3 has 14 amino acids. Germline loops: CDR1 MNHEY, CDR2 SVGAGI. CDR3 amino acids: CASSYMDGDTEAFF. CDR3 coding DNA: TGTGCCAGCAGTTACATGGACGGCGACACTGAAGCTTTCTTT.

The chain joins TRBV29-1 to TRBJ1-1; D not certain. V was trimmed by 6 bases and J by 4 bases, leaving 18 bases between them. This CDR3 region has 14 residues. Per the germline V gene, CDR1 is SQVTM and CDR2 is ANQGSEA. The CDR3 DNA sequence: TGCAGCGTAGAAACCGGCGCCCAGAGCACTGAAGCTTTCTTT. Translated: CSVETGAQSTEAFF.

CDR3 amino acids: CATSRDGLAAGANVLTF. CDR3 nucleotides: TGTGCCACCAGCAGAGATGGACTAGCGGCCGGGGCCAACGTCCTGACTTTC. The chain employs TRBV15 and TRBJ2-6, with TRBD2 matching 10 bases. This CDR3 has 17 residues. Germline V gene lookup returns CDR1 LNHNV and CDR2 YYDKDF (reference sequence). Trimming at V came to 0 bases and at J to 4 bases, leaving 3 bases not matched to a gene.

The V and J genes are TRBV29-1 and TRBJ2-7, with no clear D. This CDR3 is 12 amino acids long. CDR1 is SQVTM, CDR2 ANQGSEA, per germline. Trimming stripped 4 bases from V and 4 bases from J, with 11 bases between. The CDR3 loop is CSVGVYTYEQYF. Written as DNA, the CDR3 is TGCAGCGTTGGAGTTTATACTTACGAGCAGTACTTC.

This clone has more than one count but fewer than ten. The CDR3 loop is CASSQDPVGEGLAKNIQYF. The CDR3 nucleotides are TGCGCCAGCAGCCAAGATCCGGTAGGCGAAGGACTTGCCAAAAACATTCAGTACTTC. The rearrangement uses TRBV4-1 and TRBJ2-4, with D possibly matching TRBD2 (5 bases). Per the germline V gene, CDR1 is MGHRA and CDR2 is YSYEKL. Trimming took off 0 bases at V and 1 base at J, with 19 bases between the two ends. The CDR3 consists of 19 residues.

There are a few counts of this clone. The chain employs TRBV9 and TRBJ1-2; D not certain. Trimming cost V 6 bases and J 0 bases, with 9 bases left between them. The CDR3 sequence is 13 residues long. Germline CDR1 SGDLS, CDR2 YYNGEE. This CDR3 is CASNLGANYGYTF. In DNA, the CDR3 is TGTGCCAGCAACCTAGGAGCTAACTATGGCTACACCTTC.

V usage is TRBV6-5 and J usage is TRBJ2-7; D ambiguous. CDR1 and CDR2 (germline): MNHEY, SVGAGI. There are 13 residues in the CDR3. The V end lost 4 bases, the J end lost 0 bases, and 7 bases lay between the germline ends. The CDR3 coding sequence is TGTGCCAGCAGTTGGGCGTACTCCTACGAGCAGTACTTC. This codes for CASSWAYSYEQYF.

This clone was detected a few times. DNA of the CDR3: TGTGCCAGCAGCTTAGCGACAGGGGGCCCCGAGACCCAGTACTTC. Protein: CASSLATGGPETQYF. The V call is TRBV7-9, the J call TRBJ2-5; the match to TRBD1 covers 10 bases. In germline, CDR1 is SEHNR, CDR2 FQNEAQ (reference sequence). CDR3 length: 15 residues. With 0 bases clipped from V and 5 bases from J, the junction kept 3 bases outside the gene matches.

This chain uses TRBV5-6 with TRBJ2-7, with a tentative D call TRBD2 (5 bases). V lost 1 base and J 2 bases, leaving 16 bases between the germline ends. There are 16 residues in the CDR3. Germline-derived CDR1 and CDR2 are SGHDT and YYEEEE. DNA for the CDR3: TGTGCCAGCAGCTTGCGTTCGGGGATGGAGGCCTACGAGCAGTACTTC. Translation: CASSLRSGMEAYEQYF.

The chain couples TRBV27 to TRBJ1-5; D gene uncertain. The germline V and J ends were trimmed by 2 bases and 6 bases, with 8 bases remaining between them. The CDR3 is 13 amino acids. CDR1 MNHEY and CDR2 SMNVEV come from the germline V gene (reference sequence). In DNA, the CDR3 is TGTGCCAGCAGTTTAAGTGCGGGTCAGCCCCAGCATTTT. Protein: CASSLSAGQPQHF.

The V gene is TRBV29-1, the J gene TRBJ2-7; 11 bases agree with TRBD1. The CDR3 is 20 residues long. Germline values: CDR1 SQVTM, CDR2 ANQGSEA. The trim removed 6 bases at V and 3 bases at J, leaving 25 bases unmatched. The CDR3 nucleotides are TGCAGCGTGAAGGGCGTCTCGGGGGACAGGGGGGACCTGAGTTTCTACGAGCAGTACTTC. This gives the protein CSVKGVSGDRGDLSFYEQYF.

Regarding this clone: The sample has other DNA sequences that encode this CDR3 too. The rearrangement uses TRBV29-1 and TRBJ2-7, with no clear D. V gave up 3 bases and J gave up 1 base, with 4 bases separating them. The CDR3 runs to 11 residues. In germline, CDR1 is SQVTM, CDR2 ANQGSEA. CDR3 region: CSVDSSYEQYF. In DNA form, the CDR3 reads TGCAGCGTTGACAGTTCCTACGAGCAGTACTTC.

A single count supports this clone. The chain links TRBV7-6 to TRBJ2-7, with D possibly TRBD2 on 5 matching bases. The CDR3 covers 14 residues. Germline V gives CDR1 SGHVS, CDR2 FNYEAQ. Between the trimmed V and J ends, which lost 5 bases and 3 bases, there was a span of 14 bases. CDR3 loop: CASSDRVRDYEQYF. The CDR3 nucleotides are TGTGCCAGCAGCGACCGGGTTCGGGACTACGAGCAGTACTTC.

The chain links TRBV7-9 to TRBJ1-2; D might be TRBD1 (6 bases). The CDR3 has 15 amino acids. V shed 3 bases and J shed 0 bases, with 11 bases lying between them. In germline, CDR1 is SEHNR, CDR2 FQNEAQ (reference sequence). CDR3 sequence: CASSLGRGANYGYTF. In DNA form, the CDR3 reads TGTGCCAGCAGCTTGGGCAGGGGAGCTAACTATGGCTACACCTTC.

The chain is built from TRBV7-9 and TRBJ2-7; no definite D call. V lost 0 bases, J lost 2 bases, and 8 bases lay in between. From germline, CDR1 is SEHNR and CDR2 FQNEAQ (reference sequence). The length of the CDR3 is 14 residues. The CDR3 protein is CASSLAGRPYEQYF. The CDR3 region has the DNA TGTGCCAGCAGCTTAGCCGGCAGACCCTACGAGCAGTACTTC.